This record concerns one TCR beta chain sequence. This sample was taken from a study of blood T cell repertoires in COVID-19. At the level of the study: T cells, B-cell-depleted T cells, or PBMCs provided the cDNA or gDNA that served as material.

Generated by immunoSEQ multiplex PCR, the TCRdb table keeps only in-frame clones and is missing some. The profile shows about 69,000 clones, 65% to 90% of them singletons. Germline V gives CDR1 LNHDA, CDR2 SQIVND (reference sequence). This CDR3 region has 17 residues. The V and J ends lost 0 bases and 5 bases respectively, with 14 bases between them. The V call is TRBV19, the J call TRBJ1-6; possibly TRBD1 for D (5 bases). The sequenced material came from peripheral blood. The sequence was obtained from a man older than 75 with acute or convalescent COVID-19. In DNA, the CDR3 is TGTGCCAGTAGTATAGATCTAGACAGAAGGAATAATTCACCCCTCCACTTT. Translation gives CASSIDLDRRNNSPLHF.